This TCR beta chain was found in a study of cytomegalovirus exposure and HLA in healthy donors. The PCR ran on 60 Vbeta and 13 Jbeta primers. Method: immunoSEQ multiplex PCR; TCRdb's copy keeps in-frame clones and lacks some. This table holds 150,000 to 200,000 clones, 60% to 80% found once. This clone was counted only a few times. The V gene's germline CDR1 is MRHNA and CDR2 SNTAGT. The CDR3 spans 14 residues. The receptor was isolated from a female donor in good health and CMV-seronegative. The V call is TRBV6-4, the J call TRBJ2-5; D remains unclear. The J call may be incorrect, as the DNA end agrees better with TRBJ2-7. The specimen sequenced was PBMCs. The CDR3 region has the DNA TGTGCCAGCAGTGAAGGTACAGACGTGGGCGAGCAGTACTTC. It is translated as CASSEGTDVGEQYF.